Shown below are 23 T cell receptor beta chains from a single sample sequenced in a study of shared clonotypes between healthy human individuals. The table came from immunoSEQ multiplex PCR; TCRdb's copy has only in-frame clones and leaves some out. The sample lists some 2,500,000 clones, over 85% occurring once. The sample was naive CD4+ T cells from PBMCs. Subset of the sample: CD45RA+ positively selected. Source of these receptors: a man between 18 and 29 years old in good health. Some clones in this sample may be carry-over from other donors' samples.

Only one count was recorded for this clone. CDR3 DNA sequence: TGTGCCAGCAGCTCCAGACTAGCGGGAGGGCGTACAGATACGCAGTATTTT. Translation: CASSSRLAGGRTDTQYF. V is TRBV5-4 and J is TRBJ2-3, with 14 positions matching TRBD2. There are 17 residues in the CDR3. Germline CDR1 is SGHNT and CDR2 is YYREEE (reference sequence). The trim removed 3 bases at V and 3 bases at J, leaving 6 bases unmatched. Based on the CDR3 plus reference TRBV5-4 and TRBJ2-3, the full variable domain is ETGVTQSPTHLIKTRGQQVTLRCSSQSGHNTVSWYQQALGQGPQFIFQYYREEENGRGNFPPRFSGLQFPNYSSELNVNALELDDSALYLCASSSRLAGGRTDTQYFGPGTRLTVL.

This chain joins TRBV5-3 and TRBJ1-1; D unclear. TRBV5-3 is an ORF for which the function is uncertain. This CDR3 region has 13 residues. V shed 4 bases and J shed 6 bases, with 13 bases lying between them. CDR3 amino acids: CARSPLYSPEAFF. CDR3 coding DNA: TGTGCCAGAAGCCCCCTTTACAGCCCTGAAGCTTTCTTT.

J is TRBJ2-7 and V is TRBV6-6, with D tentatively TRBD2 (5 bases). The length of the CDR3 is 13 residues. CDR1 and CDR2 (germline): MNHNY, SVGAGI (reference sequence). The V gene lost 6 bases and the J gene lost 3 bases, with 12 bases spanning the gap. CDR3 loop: CASRAVGNYEQYF. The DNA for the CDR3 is TGTGCCAGCAGAGCGGTGGGAAACTACGAGCAGTACTTC.

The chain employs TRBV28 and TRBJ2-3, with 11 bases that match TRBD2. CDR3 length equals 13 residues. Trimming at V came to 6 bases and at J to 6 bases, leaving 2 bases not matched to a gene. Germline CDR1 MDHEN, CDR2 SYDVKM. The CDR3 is CASRLAGVDTQYF. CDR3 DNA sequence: TGTGCCAGCAGACTAGCGGGGGTCGATACGCAGTATTTT. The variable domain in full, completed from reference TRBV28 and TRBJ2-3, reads DVKVTQSSRYLVKRTGEKVFLECVQDMDHENMFWYRQDPGLGLRLIYFSYDVKMKEKGDIPEGYSVSREKKERFSLILESASTNQTSMYLCASRLAGVDTQYFGPGTRLTVL.

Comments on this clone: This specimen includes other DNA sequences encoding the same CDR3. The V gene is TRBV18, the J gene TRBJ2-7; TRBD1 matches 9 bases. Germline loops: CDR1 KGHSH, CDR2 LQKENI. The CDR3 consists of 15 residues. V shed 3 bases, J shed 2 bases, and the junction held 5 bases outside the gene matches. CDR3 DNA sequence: TGTGCCAGCTCACCGACGGGACAGGGAGCCTACGAGCAGTACTTC. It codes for CASSPTGQGAYEQYF.

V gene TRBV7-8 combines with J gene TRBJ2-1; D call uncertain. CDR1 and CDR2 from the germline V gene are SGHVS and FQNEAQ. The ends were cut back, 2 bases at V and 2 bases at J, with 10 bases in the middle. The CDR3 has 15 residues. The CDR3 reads CASSLLGGTYNEQFF. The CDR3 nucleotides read TGTGCCAGCAGCTTATTAGGCGGTACCTACAATGAGCAGTTCTTC.

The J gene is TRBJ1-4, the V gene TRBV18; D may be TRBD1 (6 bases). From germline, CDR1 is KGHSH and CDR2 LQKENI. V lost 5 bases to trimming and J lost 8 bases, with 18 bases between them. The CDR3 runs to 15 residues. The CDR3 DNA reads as TGTGCCAGCTCAGAGAGACAGGCGCCCATGGAAAAACTGTTTTTT. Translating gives CASSERQAPMEKLFF.

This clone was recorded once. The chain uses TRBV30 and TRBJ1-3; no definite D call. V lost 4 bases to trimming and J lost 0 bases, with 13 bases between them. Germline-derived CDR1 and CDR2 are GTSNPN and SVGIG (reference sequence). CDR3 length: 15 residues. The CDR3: CAWNRPGVSGNTIYF. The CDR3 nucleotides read TGTGCCTGGAATAGACCGGGAGTCTCTGGAAACACCATATATTTT.

The CDR3 DNA is TGTGCCAGCAGTTGGGTCATCGGCTCCTACGAGCAGTACTTC. Its translation is CASSWVIGSYEQYF. The genes are TRBV28 and TRBJ2-7; D is unclear. The germline V and J ends were trimmed by 4 bases and 0 bases, with 10 bases remaining between them. Germline V gene lookup returns CDR1 MDHEN and CDR2 SYDVKM. The CDR3 covers 14 residues. The full variable domain, with the rest looked up from reference TRBV28 and TRBJ2-7, is DVKVTQSSRYLVKRTGEKVFLECVQDMDHENMFWYRQDPGLGLRLIYFSYDVKMKEKGDIPEGYSVSREKKERFSLILESASTNQTSMYLCASSWVIGSYEQYFGPGTRLTVT.

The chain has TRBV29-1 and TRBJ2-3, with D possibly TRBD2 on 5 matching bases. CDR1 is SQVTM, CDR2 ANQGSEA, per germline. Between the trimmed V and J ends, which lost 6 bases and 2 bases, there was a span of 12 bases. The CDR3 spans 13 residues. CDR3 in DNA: TGCAGCGTGAACGGGGTTTACACAGATACGCAGTATTTT. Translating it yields CSVNGVYTDTQYF.

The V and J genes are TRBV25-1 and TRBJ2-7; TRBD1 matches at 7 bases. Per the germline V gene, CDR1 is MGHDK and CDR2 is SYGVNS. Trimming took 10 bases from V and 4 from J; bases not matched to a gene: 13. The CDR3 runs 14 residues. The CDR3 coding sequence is TGTGCCACCATACGACCGGGACAGAATTACGAGCAGTACTTC. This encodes CATIRPGQNYEQYF.

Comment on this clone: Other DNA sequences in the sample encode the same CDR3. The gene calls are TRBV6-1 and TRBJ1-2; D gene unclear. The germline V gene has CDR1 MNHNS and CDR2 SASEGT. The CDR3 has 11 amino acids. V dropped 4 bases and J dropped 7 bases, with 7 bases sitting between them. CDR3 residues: CASSAGGGYTF. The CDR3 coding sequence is TGTGCCAGCAGTGCCGGTGGTGGCTACACCTTC.

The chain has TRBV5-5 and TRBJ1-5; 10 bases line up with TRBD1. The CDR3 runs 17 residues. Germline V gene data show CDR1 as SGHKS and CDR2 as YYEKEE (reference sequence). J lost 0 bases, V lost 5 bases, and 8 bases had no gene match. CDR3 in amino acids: CASRDRDRGLSNQPQHF. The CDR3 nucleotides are TGTGCCAGCAGGGACCGGGACAGGGGACTTAGCAATCAGCCCCAGCATTTT.

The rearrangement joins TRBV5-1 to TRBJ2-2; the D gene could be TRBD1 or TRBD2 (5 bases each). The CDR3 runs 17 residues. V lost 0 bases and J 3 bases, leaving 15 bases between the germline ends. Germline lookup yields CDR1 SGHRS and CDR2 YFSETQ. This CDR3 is CASSLARDPWYTGELFF. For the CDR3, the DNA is TGCGCCAGCAGCTTGGCCCGGGACCCCTGGTACACCGGGGAGCTGTTTTTT.

The CDR3 DNA reads TGCAGCGTTGGAGGTCGGGGGACTTACGAGCAGTACTTC. Translating gives CSVGGRGTYEQYF. The chain carries TRBV29-1 and TRBJ2-7, with D perhaps TRBD2 (6 bases). The V gene lost 4 bases and the J gene lost 4 bases, with 14 bases spanning the gap. This CDR3 contains 13 residues. Germline values: CDR1 SQVTM, CDR2 ANQGSEA.

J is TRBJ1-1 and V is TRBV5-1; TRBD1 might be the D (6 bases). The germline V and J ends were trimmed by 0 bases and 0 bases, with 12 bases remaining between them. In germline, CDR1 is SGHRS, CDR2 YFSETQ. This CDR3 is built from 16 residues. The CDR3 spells CASSLGRGPMNTEAFF. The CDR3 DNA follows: TGCGCCAGCAGCTTGGGCAGGGGACCTATGAACACTGAAGCTTTCTTT.

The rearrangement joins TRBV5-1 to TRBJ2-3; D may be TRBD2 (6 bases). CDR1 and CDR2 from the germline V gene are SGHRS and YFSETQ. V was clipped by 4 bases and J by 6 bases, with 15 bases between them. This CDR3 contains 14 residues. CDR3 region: CASSGGTHGDTQYF. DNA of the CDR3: TGCGCCAGCAGCGGCGGGACTCACGGGGATACGCAGTATTTT.

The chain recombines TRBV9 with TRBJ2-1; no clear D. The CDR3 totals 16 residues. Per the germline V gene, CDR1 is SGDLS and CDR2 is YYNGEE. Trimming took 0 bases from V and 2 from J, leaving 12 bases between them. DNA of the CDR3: TGTGCCAGCAGCGTAGATGAATCTCTAACCTACAATGAGCAGTTCTTC. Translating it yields CASSVDESLTYNEQFF.

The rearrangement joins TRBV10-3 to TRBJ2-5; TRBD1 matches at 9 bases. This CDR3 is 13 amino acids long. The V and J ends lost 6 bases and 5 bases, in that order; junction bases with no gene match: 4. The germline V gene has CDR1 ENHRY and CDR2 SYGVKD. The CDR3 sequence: CAIRGQGWETQYF. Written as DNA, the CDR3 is TGTGCCATCAGGGGACAGGGATGGGAGACCCAGTACTTC.

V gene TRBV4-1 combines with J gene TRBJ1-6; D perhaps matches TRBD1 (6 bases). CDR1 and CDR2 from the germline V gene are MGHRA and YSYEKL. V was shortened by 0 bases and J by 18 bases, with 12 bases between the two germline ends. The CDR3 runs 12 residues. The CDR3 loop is CASSQDRQVHHF. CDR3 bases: TGCGCCAGCAGCCAAGATAGACAGGTTCACCACTTT.

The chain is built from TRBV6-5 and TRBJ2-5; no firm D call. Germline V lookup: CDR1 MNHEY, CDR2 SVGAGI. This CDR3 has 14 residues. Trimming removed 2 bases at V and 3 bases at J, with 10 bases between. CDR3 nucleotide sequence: TGTGCCAGCAGTTACGAGACGGTCGAAGAGACCCAGTACTTC. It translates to CASSYETVEETQYF.

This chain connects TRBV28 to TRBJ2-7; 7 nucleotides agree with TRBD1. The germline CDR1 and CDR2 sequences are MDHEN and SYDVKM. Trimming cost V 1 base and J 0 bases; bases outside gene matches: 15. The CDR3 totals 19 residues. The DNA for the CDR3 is TGTGCCAGCAGTTTATCGGTGACAGGGCTGTCGATGGGCTCCTACGAGCAGTACTTC. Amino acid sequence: CASSLSVTGLSMGSYEQYF.

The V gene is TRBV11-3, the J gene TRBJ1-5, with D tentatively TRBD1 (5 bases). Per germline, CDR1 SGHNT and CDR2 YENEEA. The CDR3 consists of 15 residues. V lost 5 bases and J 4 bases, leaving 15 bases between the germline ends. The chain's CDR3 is CASSPAGQPNQPQHF. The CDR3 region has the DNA TGTGCCAGCAGCCCAGCGGGGCAGCCTAATCAGCCCCAGCATTTT.